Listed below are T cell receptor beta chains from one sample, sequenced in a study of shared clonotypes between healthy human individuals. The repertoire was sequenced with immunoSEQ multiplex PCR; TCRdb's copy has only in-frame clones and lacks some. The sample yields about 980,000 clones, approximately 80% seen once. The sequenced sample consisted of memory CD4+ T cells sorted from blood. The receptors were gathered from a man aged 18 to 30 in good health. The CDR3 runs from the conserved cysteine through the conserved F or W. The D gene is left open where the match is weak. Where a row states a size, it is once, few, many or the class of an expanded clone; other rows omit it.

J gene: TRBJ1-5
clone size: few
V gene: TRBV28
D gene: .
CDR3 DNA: TGTGCCAGCCTTGGGAACAATCAGCCCCAGCATTTT
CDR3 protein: CASLGNNQPQHF

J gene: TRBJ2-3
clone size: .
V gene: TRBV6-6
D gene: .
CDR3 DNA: TGTGCCAGCAGTTACCTACCTCAGAAAGATACGCAGTATTTT
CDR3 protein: CASSYLPQKDTQYF

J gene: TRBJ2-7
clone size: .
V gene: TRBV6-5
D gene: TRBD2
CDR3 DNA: TGTGCCAGCAGGGAGCGGGGGAAATTAGCCGAGCAGTACTTC
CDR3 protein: CASRERGKLAEQYF

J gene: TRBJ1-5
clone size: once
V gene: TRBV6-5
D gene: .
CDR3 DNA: TGTGCCAGCAGTTCCAGTTTCACATCTAGCAATCAGCCCCAGCATTTT
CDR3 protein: CASSSSFTSSNQPQHF

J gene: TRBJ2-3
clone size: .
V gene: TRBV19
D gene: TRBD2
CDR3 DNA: TGTGCCAGTAGTATAGGAGCGGGAGGGCGAGATACGCAGTATTTT
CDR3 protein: CASSIGAGGRDTQYF

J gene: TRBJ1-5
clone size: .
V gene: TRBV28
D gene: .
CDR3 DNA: TGTGCCAGCAGTTTCCTACTAGGAAGCAATCAGCCCCAGCATTTT
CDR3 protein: CASSFLLGSNQPQHF

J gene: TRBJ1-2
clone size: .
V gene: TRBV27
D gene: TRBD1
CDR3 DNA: TGTGCCAGCAGGCTAGGACAGGGGTGGAACTACACCTTC
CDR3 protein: CASRLGQGWNYTF

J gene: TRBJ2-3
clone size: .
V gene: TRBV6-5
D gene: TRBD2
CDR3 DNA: TGTGCCAGCAGTTACTCGAGCGGGGGCCTCTCAGATACGCAGTATTTT
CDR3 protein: CASSYSSGGLSDTQYF

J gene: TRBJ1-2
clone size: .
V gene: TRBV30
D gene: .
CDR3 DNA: TGTGCCTGGAGTTTCAGGGAGCCTCAAACTAACTATGGCTACACCTTC
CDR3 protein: CAWSFREPQTNYGYTF

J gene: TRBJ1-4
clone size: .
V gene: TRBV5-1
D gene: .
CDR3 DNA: TGCGCCAGCAGCTTGGTAGGCAGGAGGACTAATGAAAAACTGTTTTTT
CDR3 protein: CASSLVGRRTNEKLFF

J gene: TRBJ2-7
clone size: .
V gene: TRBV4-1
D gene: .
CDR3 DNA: TGCGCCAGCAGCCAAGATCCGGTAGCCTTCTACGAGCAGTACTTC
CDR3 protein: CASSQDPVAFYEQYF

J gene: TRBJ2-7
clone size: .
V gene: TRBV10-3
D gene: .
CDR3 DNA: TGTGCCATCAGTGAGTCTGCACTACCCGCCTACGAGCAGTACTTC
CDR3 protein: CAISESALPAYEQYF

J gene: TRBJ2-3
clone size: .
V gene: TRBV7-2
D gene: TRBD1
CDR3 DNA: TGTGCCGGCAGCTTAACAGGGGACCCGAGCACAGATACGCAGTATTTT
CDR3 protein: CAGSLTGDPSTDTQYF

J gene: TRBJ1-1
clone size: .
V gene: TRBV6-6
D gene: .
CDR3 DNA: TGTGCCAGCAGTTACTCGGCGGGACGGACTGAAGCTTTCTTT
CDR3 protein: CASSYSAGRTEAFF

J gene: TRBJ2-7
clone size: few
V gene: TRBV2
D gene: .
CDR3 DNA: TGTGCCAGCAGTGATGGACTTACCCTACGAGAGCAGTACTTC
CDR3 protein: CASSDGLTLREQYF

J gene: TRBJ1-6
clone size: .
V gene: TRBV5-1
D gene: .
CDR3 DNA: TGCGCCAGCAGCTTAAGCTCCTATAATTCACCCCTCCACTTT
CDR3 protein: CASSLSSYNSPLHF

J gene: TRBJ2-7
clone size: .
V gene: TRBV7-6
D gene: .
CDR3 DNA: TGTGCCAGCAGCCCAGGAGGGGCCTTTTCCTACGAGCAGTACTTC
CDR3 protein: CASSPGGAFSYEQYF

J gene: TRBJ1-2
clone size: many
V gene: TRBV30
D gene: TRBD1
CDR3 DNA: TGTGCCTGGAGTTCGGACAGGGACTATGGCTACACCTTC
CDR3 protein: CAWSSDRDYGYTF

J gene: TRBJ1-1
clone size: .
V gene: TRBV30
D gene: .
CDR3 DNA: TGTGCCTGGAGCCGCTCTATCAGGCAGAACACTGAAGCTTTCTTT
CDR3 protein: CAWSRSIRQNTEAFF

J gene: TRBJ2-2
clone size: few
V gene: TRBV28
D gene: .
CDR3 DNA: TGTGCCAGCAGTTTAATAGGACAGCGGGGCGGGGAGCTGTTTTTT
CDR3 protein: CASSLIGQRGGELFF

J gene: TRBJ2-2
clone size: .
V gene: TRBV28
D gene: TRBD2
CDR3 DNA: TGTGCCAGCAGTCCTGGACTAGCGGGAACCGGGGAGCTGTTTTTT
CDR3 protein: CASSPGLAGTGELFF

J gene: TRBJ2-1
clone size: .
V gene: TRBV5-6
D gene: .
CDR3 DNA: TGTGCCAGCCGTCAACAGGGCCCCTTGAATGAGCAGTTCTTC
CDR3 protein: CASRQQGPLNEQFF

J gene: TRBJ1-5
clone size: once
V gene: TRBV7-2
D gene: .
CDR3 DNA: TGTGCCAGCAGCTTAGAGGTTGGGCAGCCCCAGCATTTT
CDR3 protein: CASSLEVGQPQHF

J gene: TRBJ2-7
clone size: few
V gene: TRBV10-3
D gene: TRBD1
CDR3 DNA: TGTGCCATCAGCGGTGGACAGGCCCACGAGCAGTACTTC
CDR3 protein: CAISGGQAHEQYF

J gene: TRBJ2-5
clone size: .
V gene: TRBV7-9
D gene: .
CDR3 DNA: TGTGCCAGCAGCTTACAGGTCGAGACCCAGTACTTC
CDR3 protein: CASSLQVETQYF

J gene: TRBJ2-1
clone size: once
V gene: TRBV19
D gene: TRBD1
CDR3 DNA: TGTGCCAGTCGTGACAGGGGGACGAATGAGCAGTTCTTC
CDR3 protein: CASRDRGTNEQFF

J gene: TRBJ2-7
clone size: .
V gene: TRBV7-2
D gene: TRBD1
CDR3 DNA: TGTGCCAGCAGCTTAGCGGTTGCAGGGGGCGGCGAGCAGTACTTC
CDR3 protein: CASSLAVAGGGEQYF

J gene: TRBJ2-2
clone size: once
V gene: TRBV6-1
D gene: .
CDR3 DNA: TGTGCCAGCAGGAGGGGAAGCGCGGGGACCGGGGAGCTGTTTTTT
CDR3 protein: CASRRGSAGTGELFF